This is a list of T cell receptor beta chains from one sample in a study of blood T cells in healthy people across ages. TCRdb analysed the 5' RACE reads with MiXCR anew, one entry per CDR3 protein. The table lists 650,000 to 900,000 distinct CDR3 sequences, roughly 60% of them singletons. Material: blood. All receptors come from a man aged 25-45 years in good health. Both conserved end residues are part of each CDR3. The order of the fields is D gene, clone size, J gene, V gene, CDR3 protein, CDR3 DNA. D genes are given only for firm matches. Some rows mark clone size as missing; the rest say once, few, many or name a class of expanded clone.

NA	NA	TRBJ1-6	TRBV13	CASSPKGGVVSPLHF	TGTGCCAGCAGCCCTAAGGGGGGGGTCGTTTCACCCCTCCACTTT
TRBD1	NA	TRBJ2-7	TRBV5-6	CASSLYTSTGRSEQYF	TGTGCCAGCAGCTTGTACACGTCGACAGGGCGAAGCGAGCAGTACTTC
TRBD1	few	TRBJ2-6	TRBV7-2	CASSLGTGYVLTF	TGTGCCAGCAGCTTAGGGACAGGGTACGTCCTGACTTTC
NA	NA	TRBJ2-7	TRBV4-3	CASSQDPAATTYNEQYF	TGCGCCAGCAGCCAAGATCCCGCGGCCACCACCTACAATGAGCAGTACTTC
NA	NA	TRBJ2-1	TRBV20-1	CSASRESSYNEQFF	TGCAGTGCTAGTCGCGAAAGCTCCTACAATGAGCAGTTCTTC
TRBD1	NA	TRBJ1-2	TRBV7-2	CASSSQQGVGGYTF	TGTGCCAGCAGCTCCCAACAGGGGGTGGGGGGCTACACCTTC
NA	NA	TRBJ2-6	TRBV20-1	CSARDETWSSGANVLTF	TGCAGTGCTAGAGATGAGACATGGAGCTCTGGGGCCAACGTCCTGACTTTC
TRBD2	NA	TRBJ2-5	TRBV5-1	CASSLGHGGETQYF	TGCGCCAGCAGCTTGGGACACGGGGGGGAGACCCAGTACTTC
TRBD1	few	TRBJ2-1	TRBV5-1	CASSLDTGGDYNEQFF	TGCGCCAGCAGCTTGGATACAGGGGGCGACTACAATGAGCAGTTCTTC
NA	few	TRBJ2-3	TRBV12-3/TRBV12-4	CASSFFGGSSTDTQYF	TGTGCCAGCAGTTTTTTCGGCGGATCTAGCACAGATACGCAGTATTTT
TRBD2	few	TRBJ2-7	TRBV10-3	CAIMAASGGVPYEQYF	TGTGCCATCATGGCGGCTAGCGGGGGGGTTCCCTACGAGCAGTACTTC